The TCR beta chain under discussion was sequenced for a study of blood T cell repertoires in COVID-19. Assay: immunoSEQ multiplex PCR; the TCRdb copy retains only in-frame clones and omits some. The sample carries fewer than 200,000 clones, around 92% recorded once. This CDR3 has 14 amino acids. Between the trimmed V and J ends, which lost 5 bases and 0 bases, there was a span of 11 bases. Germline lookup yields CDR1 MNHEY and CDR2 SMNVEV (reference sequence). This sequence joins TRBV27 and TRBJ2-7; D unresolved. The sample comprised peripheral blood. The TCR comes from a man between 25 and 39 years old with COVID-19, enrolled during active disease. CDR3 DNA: TGTGCCAGCAGTCGCTTCGCAGGCTCCTACGAGCAGTACTTC. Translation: CASSRFAGSYEQYF.